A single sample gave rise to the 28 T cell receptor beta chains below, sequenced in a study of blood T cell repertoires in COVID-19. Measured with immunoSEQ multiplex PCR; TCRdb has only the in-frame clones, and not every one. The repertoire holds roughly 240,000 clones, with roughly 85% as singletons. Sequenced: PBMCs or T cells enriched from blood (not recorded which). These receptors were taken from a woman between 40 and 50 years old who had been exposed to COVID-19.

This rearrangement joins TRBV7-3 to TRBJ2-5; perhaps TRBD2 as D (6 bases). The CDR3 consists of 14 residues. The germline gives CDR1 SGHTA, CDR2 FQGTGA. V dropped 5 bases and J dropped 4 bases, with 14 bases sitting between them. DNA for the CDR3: TGTGCCAGCAGCCCTACTAGGACTACAGAGACCCAGTACTTC. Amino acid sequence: CASSPTRTTETQYF.

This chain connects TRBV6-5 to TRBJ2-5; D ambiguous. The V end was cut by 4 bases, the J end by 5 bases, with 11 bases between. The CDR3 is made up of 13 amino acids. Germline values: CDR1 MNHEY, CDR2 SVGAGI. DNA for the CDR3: TGTGCCAGCAGTTTGGTAGCCCAGGAGACCCAGTACTTC. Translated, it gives CASSLVAQETQYF.

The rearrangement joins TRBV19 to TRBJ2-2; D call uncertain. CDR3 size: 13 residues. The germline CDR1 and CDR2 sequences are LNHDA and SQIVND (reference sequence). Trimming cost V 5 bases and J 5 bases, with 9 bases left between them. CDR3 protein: CASSSPRTGELFF. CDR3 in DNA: TGTGCCAGTAGTTCTCCTAGGACCGGGGAGCTGTTTTTT. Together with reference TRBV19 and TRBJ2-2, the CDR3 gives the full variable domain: DGGITQSPKYLFRKEGQNVTLSCEQNLNHDAMYWYRQDPGQGLRLIYYSQIVNDFQKGDIAEGYSVSREKKESFPLTVTSAQKNPTAFYLCASSSPRTGELFFGEGSRLTVL.

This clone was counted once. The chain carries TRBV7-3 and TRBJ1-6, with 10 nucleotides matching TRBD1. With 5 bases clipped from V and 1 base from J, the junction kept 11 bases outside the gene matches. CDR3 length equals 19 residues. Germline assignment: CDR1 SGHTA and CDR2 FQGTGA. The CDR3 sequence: CASSPRQGAFSSYNSPLHF. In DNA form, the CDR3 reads TGTGCCAGCAGCCCCAGACAGGGGGCCTTTAGTTCCTATAATTCACCCCTCCACTTT. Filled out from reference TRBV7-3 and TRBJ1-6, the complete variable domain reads GAGVSQTPSNKVTEKGKYVELRCDPISGHTALYWYRQSLGQGPEFLIYFQGTGAADDSGLPNDRFFAVRPEGSVSTLKIQRTERGDSAVYLCASSPRQGAFSSYNSPLHFGNGTRLTVT.

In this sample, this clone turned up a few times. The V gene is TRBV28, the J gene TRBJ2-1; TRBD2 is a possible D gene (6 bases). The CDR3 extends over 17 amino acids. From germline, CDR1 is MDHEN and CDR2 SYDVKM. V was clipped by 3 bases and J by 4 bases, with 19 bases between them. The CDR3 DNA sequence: TGTGCCAGCAGTTTTCTCCTACTGAAACGGGGGTACAATGAGCAGTTCTTC. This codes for CASSFLLLKRGYNEQFF.

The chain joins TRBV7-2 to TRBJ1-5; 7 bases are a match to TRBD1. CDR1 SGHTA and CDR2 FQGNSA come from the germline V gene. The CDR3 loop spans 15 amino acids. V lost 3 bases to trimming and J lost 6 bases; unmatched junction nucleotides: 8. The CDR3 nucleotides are TGTGCCAGCAGCTTCACGACAGGGCCCTTTCAGCCCCAGCATTTT. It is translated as CASSFTTGPFQPQHF.

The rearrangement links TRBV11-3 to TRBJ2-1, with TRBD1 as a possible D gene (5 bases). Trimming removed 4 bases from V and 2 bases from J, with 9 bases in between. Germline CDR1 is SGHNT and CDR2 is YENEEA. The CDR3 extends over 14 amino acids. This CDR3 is CASSSGQAYNEQFF. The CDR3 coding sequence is TGTGCCAGCAGCTCCGGACAAGCCTACAATGAGCAGTTCTTC.

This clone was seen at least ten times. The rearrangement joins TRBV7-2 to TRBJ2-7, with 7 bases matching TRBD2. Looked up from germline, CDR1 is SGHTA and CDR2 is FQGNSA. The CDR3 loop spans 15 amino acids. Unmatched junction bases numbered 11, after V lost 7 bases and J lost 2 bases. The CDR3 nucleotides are TGTGCCAGCACTCCCTCGGGGGGTGATACCTACGAGCAGTACTTC. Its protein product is CASTPSGGDTYEQYF.

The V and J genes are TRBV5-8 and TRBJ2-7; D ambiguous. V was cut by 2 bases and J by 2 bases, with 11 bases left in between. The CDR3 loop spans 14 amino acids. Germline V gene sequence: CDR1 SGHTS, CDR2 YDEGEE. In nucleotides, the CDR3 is TGTGCCAGCAGCTTAGATCCTGGCCCCTACGAGCAGTACTTC. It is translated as CASSLDPGPYEQYF. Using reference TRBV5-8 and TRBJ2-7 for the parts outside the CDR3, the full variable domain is EAGVTQSPTHLIKTRGQQATLRCSPISGHTSVYWYQQALGLGLQFLLWYDEGEERNRGNFPPRFSGRQFPNYSSELNVNALELEDSALYLCASSLDPGPYEQYFGPGTRLTVT.

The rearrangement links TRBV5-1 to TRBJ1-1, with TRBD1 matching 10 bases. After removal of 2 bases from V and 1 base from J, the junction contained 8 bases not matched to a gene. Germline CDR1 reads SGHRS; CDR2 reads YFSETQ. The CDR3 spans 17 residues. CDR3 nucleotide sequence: TGCGCCAGCAGCTTAACCCTGACAGGGGGCCCGAACACTGAAGCTTTCTTT. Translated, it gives CASSLTLTGGPNTEAFF.

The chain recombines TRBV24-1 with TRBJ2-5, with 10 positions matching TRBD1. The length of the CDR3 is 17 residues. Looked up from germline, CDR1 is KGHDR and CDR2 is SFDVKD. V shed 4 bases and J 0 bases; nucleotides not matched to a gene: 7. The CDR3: CATSDPPGTGDQETQYF. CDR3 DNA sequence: TGTGCCACCAGTGACCCGCCCGGGACAGGGGACCAAGAGACCCAGTACTTC.

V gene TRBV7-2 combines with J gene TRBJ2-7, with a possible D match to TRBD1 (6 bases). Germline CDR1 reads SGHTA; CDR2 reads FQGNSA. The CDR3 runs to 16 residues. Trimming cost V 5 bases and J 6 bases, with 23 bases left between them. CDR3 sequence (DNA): TGTGCCAGCAGCCGCCTCAGGGGCAGGGGCCCCCCCGAGCAGTACTTC. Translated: CASSRLRGRGPPEQYF. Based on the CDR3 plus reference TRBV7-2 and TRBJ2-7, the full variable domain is GAGVSQSPSNKVTEKGKDVELRCDPISGHTALYWYRQSLGQGLEFLIYFQGNSAPDKSGLPSDRFSAERTGGSVSTLTIQRTQQEDSAVYLCASSRLRGRGPPEQYFGPGTRLTVT.

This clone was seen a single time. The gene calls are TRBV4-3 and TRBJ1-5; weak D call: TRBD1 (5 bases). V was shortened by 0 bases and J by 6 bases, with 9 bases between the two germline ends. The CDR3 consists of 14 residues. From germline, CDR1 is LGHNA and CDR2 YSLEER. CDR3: CASSQDRGGQPQHF. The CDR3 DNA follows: TGCGCCAGCAGCCAAGATCGGGGGGGTCAGCCCCAGCATTTT.

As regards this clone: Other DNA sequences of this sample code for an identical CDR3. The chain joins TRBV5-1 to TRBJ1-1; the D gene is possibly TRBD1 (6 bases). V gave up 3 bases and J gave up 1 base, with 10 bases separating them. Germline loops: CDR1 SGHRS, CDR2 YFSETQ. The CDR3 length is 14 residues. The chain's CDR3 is CASSSLTGNTEAFF. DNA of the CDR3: TGCGCCAGCAGCTCTTTGACAGGGAACACTGAAGCTTTCTTT. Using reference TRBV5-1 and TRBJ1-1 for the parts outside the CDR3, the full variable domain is KAGVTQTPRYLIKTRGQQVTLSCSPISGHRSVSWYQQTPGQGLQFLFEYFSETQRNKGNFPGRFSGRQFSNSRSEMNVSTLELGDSALYLCASSSLTGNTEAFFGQGTRLTVV.

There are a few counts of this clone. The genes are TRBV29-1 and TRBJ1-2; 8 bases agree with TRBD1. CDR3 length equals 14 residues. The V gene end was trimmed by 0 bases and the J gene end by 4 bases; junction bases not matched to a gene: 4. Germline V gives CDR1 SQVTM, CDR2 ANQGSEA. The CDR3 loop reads CSVEDPDRGYGYTF. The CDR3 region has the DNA TGCAGCGTTGAAGATCCCGACAGGGGCTATGGCTACACCTTC.

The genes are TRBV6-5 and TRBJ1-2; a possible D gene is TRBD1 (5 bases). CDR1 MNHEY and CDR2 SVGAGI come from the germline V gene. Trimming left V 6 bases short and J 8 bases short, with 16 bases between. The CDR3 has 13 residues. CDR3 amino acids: CASRDPPGSGYTF. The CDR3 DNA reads TGTGCCAGCAGAGACCCCCCAGGGTCGGGCTACACCTTC.

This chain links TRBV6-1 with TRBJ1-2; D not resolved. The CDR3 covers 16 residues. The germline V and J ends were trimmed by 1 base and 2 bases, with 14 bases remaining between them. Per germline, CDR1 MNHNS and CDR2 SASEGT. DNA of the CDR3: TGTGCCAGCAGTGAAGAAAGCCCGGGGATAAACTATGGCTACACCTTC. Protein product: CASSEESPGINYGYTF.

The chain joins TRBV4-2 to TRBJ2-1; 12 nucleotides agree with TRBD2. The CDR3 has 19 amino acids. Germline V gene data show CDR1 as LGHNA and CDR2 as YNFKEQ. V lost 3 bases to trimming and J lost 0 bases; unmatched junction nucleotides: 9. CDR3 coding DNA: TGTGCCAGCAGCCACCTAGGACTAGCGGGGCGATCCTCCTACAATGAGCAGTTCTTC. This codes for CASSHLGLAGRSSYNEQFF.

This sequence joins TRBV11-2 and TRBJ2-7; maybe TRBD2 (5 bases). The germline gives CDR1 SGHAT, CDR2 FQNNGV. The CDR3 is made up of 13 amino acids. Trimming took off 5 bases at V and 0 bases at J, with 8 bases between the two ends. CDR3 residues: CASSRRSSYEQYF. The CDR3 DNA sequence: TGTGCCAGCAGCCGGAGGAGCTCCTACGAGCAGTACTTC.

The CDR3 is CAIHTGTGTRAAFF. The CDR3, as DNA: TGTGCCATCCATACCGGGACAGGGACGAGGGCAGCTTTCTTT. V usage is TRBV10-3 and J usage is TRBJ1-1, with TRBD1 matching 9 bases. Unmatched junction bases numbered 14, after V lost 8 bases and J lost 10 bases. CDR1 and CDR2 from the germline V gene are ENHRY and SYGVKD. CDR3 length equals 14 residues.

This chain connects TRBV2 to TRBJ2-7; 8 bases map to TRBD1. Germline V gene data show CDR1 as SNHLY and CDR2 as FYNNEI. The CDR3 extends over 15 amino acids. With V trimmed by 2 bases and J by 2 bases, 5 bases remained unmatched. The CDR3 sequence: CASSEIGTGAYEQYF. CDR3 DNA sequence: TGTGCCAGCAGTGAAATAGGGACAGGAGCCTACGAGCAGTACTTC.

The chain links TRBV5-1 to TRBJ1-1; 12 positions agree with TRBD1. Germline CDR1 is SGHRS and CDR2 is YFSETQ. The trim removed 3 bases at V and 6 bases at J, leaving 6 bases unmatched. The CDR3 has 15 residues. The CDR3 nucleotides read TGCGCCAGCAGCTCGGGACAGGGGGCAATTCCTGAAGCTTTCTTT. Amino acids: CASSSGQGAIPEAFF. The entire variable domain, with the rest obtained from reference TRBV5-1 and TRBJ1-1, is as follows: KAGVTQTPRYLIKTRGQQVTLSCSPISGHRSVSWYQQTPGQGLQFLFEYFSETQRNKGNFPGRFSGRQFSNSRSEMNVSTLELGDSALYLCASSSGQGAIPEAFFGQGTRLTVV.

This CDR3 reads CSVELGTAFPYGYTF. The CDR3 nucleotides are TGCAGCGTTGAACTTGGGACAGCATTTCCCTATGGCTACACCTTC. V usage is TRBV29-1 and J usage is TRBJ1-2; 7 nucleotides match TRBD1. V shed 2 bases and J 4 bases; nucleotides not matched to a gene: 10. The CDR3 spans 15 residues. CDR1 and CDR2 (germline): SQVTM, ANQGSEA.

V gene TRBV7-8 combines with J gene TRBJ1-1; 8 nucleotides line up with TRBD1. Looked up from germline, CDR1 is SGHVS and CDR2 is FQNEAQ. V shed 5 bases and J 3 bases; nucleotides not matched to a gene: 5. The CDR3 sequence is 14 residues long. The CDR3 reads CASSTDRADTEAFF. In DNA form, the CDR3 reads TGTGCCAGCAGCACGGACAGGGCGGACACTGAAGCTTTCTTT. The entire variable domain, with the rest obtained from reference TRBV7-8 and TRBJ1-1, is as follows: GAGVSQSPRYKVAKRGQDVALRCDPISGHVSLFWYQQALGQGPEFLTYFQNEAQLDKSGLPSDRFFAERPEGSVSTLKIQRTQQEDSAVYLCASSTDRADTEAFFGQGTRLTVV.

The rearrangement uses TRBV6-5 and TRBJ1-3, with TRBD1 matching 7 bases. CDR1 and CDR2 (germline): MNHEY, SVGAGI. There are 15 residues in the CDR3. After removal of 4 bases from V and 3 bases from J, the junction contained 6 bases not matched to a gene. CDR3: CASSSFDRDGNTIYF. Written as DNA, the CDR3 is TGTGCCAGCAGTTCCTTCGACAGGGATGGAAACACCATATATTTT.

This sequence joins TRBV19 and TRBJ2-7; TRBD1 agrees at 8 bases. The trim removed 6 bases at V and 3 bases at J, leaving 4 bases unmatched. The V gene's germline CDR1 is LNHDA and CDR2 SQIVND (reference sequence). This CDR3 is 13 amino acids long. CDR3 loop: CASRRQGLYEQYF. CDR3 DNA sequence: TGTGCCAGTAGAAGACAGGGGCTCTACGAGCAGTACTTC.

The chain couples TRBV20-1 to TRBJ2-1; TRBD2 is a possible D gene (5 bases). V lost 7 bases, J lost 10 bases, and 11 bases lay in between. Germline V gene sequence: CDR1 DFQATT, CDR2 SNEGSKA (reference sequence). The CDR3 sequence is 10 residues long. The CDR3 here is CSVGRREQFF. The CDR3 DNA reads TGCAGTGTAGGTAGGAGGGAGCAGTTCTTC.

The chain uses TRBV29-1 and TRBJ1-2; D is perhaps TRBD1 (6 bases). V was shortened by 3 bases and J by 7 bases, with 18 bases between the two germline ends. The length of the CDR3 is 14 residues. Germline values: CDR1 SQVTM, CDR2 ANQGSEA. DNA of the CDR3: TGCAGCGTTGAGCAGGGGAAGTTCAGGAGTGGCTACACCTTC. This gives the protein CSVEQGKFRSGYTF.